This TCR beta chain is from a study of T-cell memory formation after mild COVID-19. Looking at the study overall: TCR clusters were largely donor specific.

In this sample, this clonotype turned up many times. Antigen: not known. V dropped 6 bases and J dropped 5 bases, with 14 bases sitting between them. The CDR3 sequence is 14 residues long. Germline V gene sequence: CDR1 MNHEY, CDR2 SVGAGI. Study conclusions and caveats: Clones which contracted sat mainly in CM and EM if CD4+, and in EMRA if CD8+. In pre-infection memory, a portion of responding clones appeared, which suggested that cross-reactive memory joined.

5'RACE primed from the constant segment yielded TCR alpha and TCR beta cDNA libraries bearing sample barcodes and UMIs. TCRdb re-called the 5' RACE reads with MiXCR, one entry per CDR3 protein. The table records a few hundred thousand distinct CDR3 sequences, around a tenth of them present only once. The chain joins TRBV6-5 to TRBJ2-1, with a possible D match to TRBD2 (5 bases). Sequencing was carried out using PBMCs or a T cell subset sorted from them (not recorded which). This sequence was found in a man younger than 30 who had mild COVID-19 (a few samples of this study predate the infection). Cell type and time point are not known. As DNA, the CDR3 is TGTGCCAGCAGGAGGGTGACCGTTGACAATGAGCAGTTCTTC. Its protein product is CASRRVTVDNEQFF.